This T cell receptor beta chain appears in the sequencing data of a study of siplizumab effects on memory and regulatory T cells. Notes on this clone: Its antigen is as yet unknown.

Assays captured roughly 9.3 x 10^4 TCR templates per sample. The repertoire was sequenced with immunoSEQ multiplex PCR; TCRdb's copy has only in-frame clones and lacks some. The sample has around 100,000 clones; more than 85% are singletons. The study's findings and limits: Roughly 80-96% of proliferating clones (CD4+ or CD8+) could not be assigned a naive or memory phenotype. Memory cells that were CD4+ and unstimulated gave rise to alloreactive sequences, which siplizumab significantly reduced. Most alloreactive clones went unmapped to unstimulated subsets; only a minor fraction mapped.

The sample comprised CD4+ T cells sorted from blood. The TCR sequence derives from a human donor in good health.

CDR3 amino acids: CASSLGGPNEKLFF. CDR3 bases: TGTGCCAGCAGCTTGGGGGGCCCTAATGAAAAACTGTTTTTT. The V and J genes are TRBV5-5 and TRBJ1-4, with D perhaps TRBD1 (5 bases). CDR1 is SGHKS and CDR2 is YYEKEE in the germline V gene (reference sequence). The CDR3 loop spans 14 amino acids. Trimming stripped 0 bases from V and 3 bases from J, with 6 bases between.